Reported below is one T cell receptor (beta chain). This entry belongs to a study of blood T cell repertoires in COVID-19. Turning to the study itself: Whether acute or convalescent, the COVID-19 samples came from the United States, Italy and Spain.

In the original analysis: It was from reference gene primer amplification that nucleated cell counts were estimated. Measured with immunoSEQ multiplex PCR; TCRdb has only the in-frame clones, and not every one. That table gives V, J and clone size, and the DNA gave D and trimming. Among fewer than 250,000 clones listed, just under 85% were seen once. CDR3 length: 12 amino acids. V was trimmed by 3 bases and J by 8 bases, leaving 7 bases between them. CDR1 and CDR2 from the germline V gene are SEHNR and FQNEAQ (reference sequence). The sample taken for sequencing was peripheral blood. The chain uses TRBV7-9 and TRBJ2-2; D gene unclear. The receptor was derived from a woman in her sixties with active or convalescent COVID-19. In DNA, the CDR3 is TGTGCCAGCAGCTTCGGTCCAGGGGAGCTGTTTTTT. Its translation: CASSFGPGELFF.